The 32 T cell receptor beta chains below were found in one sample sequenced in a study of blood T cells in healthy people across ages. Next came a second PCR, run for roughly 6 to 11 cycles, which used a sample-barcoded 5' primer along with a J-beta primer mix. In TCRdb, the 5' RACE reads were re-called with MiXCR into one record per CDR3 protein. The data contain 750,000 to 950,000 distinct CDR3 sequences, about 27% of them singletons. These data also formed part of another study, on T cells of mothers and their children.

The specimen sequenced was blood. These receptors all stem from a woman aged 35 to 49 in good health.

The rearrangement joins TRBV7-2 to TRBJ2-3; TRBD2 is a possible D gene (6 bases). Trimming took 5 bases from V and 2 from J, leaving 17 bases between them. CDR1 is SGHTA, CDR2 FQGNSA, per germline. The CDR3 is 16 amino acids. The CDR3 here is CASSPRQGGDTDTQYF. The CDR3 bases are TGTGCCAGCAGCCCAAGGCAGGGCGGGGACACAGATACGCAGTATTTT.

This chain links TRBV5-1 with TRBJ1-1, with unresolved D. The germline CDR1 and CDR2 sequences are SGHRS and YFSETQ. V lost 4 bases and J 1 base, leaving 14 bases between the germline ends. This CDR3 region has 15 residues. CDR3 nucleotide sequence: TGCGCCAGCAGCCCCCCGCTAGCAGGGAACACTGAAGCTTTCTTT. Its protein product is CASSPPLAGNTEAFF. The full variable domain, completed using reference TRBV5-1 and TRBJ1-1, is KAGVTQTPRYLIKTRGQQVTLSCSPISGHRSVSWYQQTPGQGLQFLFEYFSETQRNKGNFPGRFSGRQFSNSRSEMNVSTLELGDSALYLCASSPPLAGNTEAFFGQGTRLTVV.

In its sample, this clonotype was seen a few times. J is TRBJ1-5 and V is TRBV29-1, with no clear D. This CDR3 region has 13 residues. Trimming left V 5 bases short and J 0 bases short, with 8 bases between. Germline V lookup: CDR1 SQVTM, CDR2 ANQGSEA. The CDR3, as DNA: TGCAGCGTTAGTGACAATAGCAATCAGCCCCAGCATTTT. This sequence encodes CSVSDNSNQPQHF.

The sample holds many counts of this clonotype. The rearrangement joins TRBV5-1 to TRBJ1-1, with D possibly TRBD1 on 5 matching bases. Germline lookup yields CDR1 SGHRS and CDR2 YFSETQ. Deletions cut 0 bases from V and 7 bases from J, with 13 bases between. This CDR3 is built from 14 residues. Here the CDR3 DNA reads TGCGCCAGCAGCTTGGGGAACTCGGGACTTGAAGCTTTCTTT. Its translation is CASSLGNSGLEAFF.

V and J are TRBV7-9 and TRBJ1-5, with a weak D call TRBD1 (6 bases). Trimming removed 0 bases at V and 2 bases at J, with 11 bases between. Germline lookup yields CDR1 SEHNR and CDR2 FQNEAQ (reference sequence). The CDR3 is 16 residues long. CDR3 amino acids: CASSLAAGVGNQPQHF. CDR3 nucleotide sequence: TGTGCCAGCAGCTTAGCGGCAGGGGTCGGCAATCAGCCCCAGCATTTT.

This clonotype was observed a handful of times. The rearrangement uses TRBV5-1 and TRBJ2-3; the D gene is possibly TRBD2 (6 bases). Germline CDR1 and CDR2: SGHRS and YFSETQ. V lost 1 base to trimming and J lost 5 bases, with 11 bases between them. This CDR3 is 14 amino acids long. The CDR3 DNA is TGCGCCAGCAGCTTGCGGCAGGGAGGAGATACGCAGTATTTT. The encoded protein is CASSLRQGGDTQYF.

On this clonotype itself: A much bigger clone sits one base away, suggesting this may be a read error. The rearrangement links TRBV29-1 to TRBJ2-3; D not resolved. CDR1 is SQVTM and CDR2 is ANQGSEA in the germline V gene. The V end was cut by 1 base, the J end by 5 bases, with 13 bases between. The CDR3 covers 14 residues. The CDR3 here is CSVEVVNRRDTQYF. In nucleotides, the CDR3 is TGCAGCGTTGAAGTGGTCAACCGAAGAGATACGCAGTATTTT.

This clonotype was seen at least ten times. The genes are TRBV4-1 and TRBJ1-2, with 10 bases matching TRBD1. The CDR3 is 15 amino acids. Germline CDR1 reads MGHRA; CDR2 reads YSYEKL. The junction had 6 bases not matched to a gene; V was cut back by 0 bases and J by 8 bases. CDR3 sequence: CASSQERDRGRGYTF. As DNA, the CDR3 is TGCGCCAGCAGCCAAGAGCGAGACAGGGGGCGAGGCTACACCTTC.

This clonotype was observed a few times. The chain has TRBV28 and TRBJ1-4; D may be TRBD1 (6 bases). Germline CDR1 MDHEN, CDR2 SYDVKM. Trimming cost V 6 bases and J 5 bases, with 13 bases left between them. The CDR3 totals 14 residues. Written as DNA, the CDR3 is TGTGCCAGCAGCAATTCCAGGGGAAATGAAAAACTGTTTTTT. Its translation is CASSNSRGNEKLFF.

This clonotype was detected only a few times. The chain employs TRBV10-3 and TRBJ1-1; D gene unclear. Germline CDR1 ENHRY, CDR2 SYGVKD. V dropped 3 bases and J dropped 2 bases, with 7 bases sitting between them. This CDR3 comprises 13 residues. For the CDR3, the DNA is TGTGCCATCAGTGACCAGAGTAACACTGAAGCTTTCTTT. Its translation is CAISDQSNTEAFF.

This clonotype was recorded a few times. The chain links TRBV6-6 to TRBJ1-2; D perhaps matches TRBD1 (5 bases). V dropped 5 bases and J dropped 8 bases, with 9 bases sitting between them. The germline CDR1 and CDR2 sequences are MNHNY and SVGAGI (reference sequence). The length of the CDR3 is 11 residues. In DNA, the CDR3 is TGTGCCAGCAGTCCCTGGGGGGGCTACACCTTC. Protein: CASSPWGGYTF.

As concerns this clonotype: One end of the junction is discordant with germline, which a read error may explain. This chain links TRBV24-1 with TRBJ1-2, with D perhaps TRBD1 (6 bases). Germline V gives CDR1 KGHDR, CDR2 SFDVKD. The CDR3 extends over 14 amino acids. CDR3 in amino acids: CATSGQGNSYGYIF. The CDR3 DNA is TGTGCCACCAGTGGGCAGGGGAATAGCTATGGCTACATCTTC.

At least ten counts were recorded for this clonotype. The genes are TRBV6-6 and TRBJ2-3; no clear D gene. There are 18 residues in the CDR3. V lost 6 bases to trimming and J lost 4 bases, with 26 bases between them. The germline CDR1 and CDR2 sequences are MNHNY and SVGAGI (reference sequence). The CDR3 loop reads CASRTRGDTHRTADTQYF. Written as DNA, the CDR3 is TGTGCCAGCAGGACGAGAGGTGACACCCATCGGACGGCAGATACGCAGTATTTT.

With respect to this clonotype: The junction shows a germline mismatch at one end, possibly a read error. V is TRBV6-6 and J is TRBJ1-5, with D possibly matching TRBD1 (5 bases). This CDR3 has 16 residues. Germline CDR1 MNHNY, CDR2 SVGAGI (reference sequence). CDR3 sequence (DNA): TGTGCCAGCAGTTACTTGAGGGGCGATAGCAATCGGCCCCAGCATTTT. This codes for CASSYLRGDSNRPQHF.

The rearrangement joins TRBV20-1 to TRBJ1-2; unclear D gene. Germline V gene lookup returns CDR1 DFQATT and CDR2 SNEGSKA (reference sequence). Trimming shortened V by 1 base and J by 4 bases, and 13 bases separated the two germline ends. The CDR3 contains 14 residues. The CDR3 nucleotides are TGCAGTGCTAGAGGTATTACAACGGGCTATGGCTACACCTTC. It is translated as CSARGITTGYGYTF.

Only a few counts were recorded for this clonotype. V gene TRBV7-2 combines with J gene TRBJ2-7; 8 positions match TRBD2. Per germline, CDR1 SGHTA and CDR2 FQGNSA. The CDR3 consists of 14 residues. The trim removed 1 base at V and 6 bases at J, leaving 5 bases unmatched. CDR3 coding DNA: TGTGCCAGCAGCTTAGACGGGGGGGCCCGCGAGCAGTACTTC. This codes for CASSLDGGAREQYF.

Notes on this clonotype: This may be a read error: a much more frequent sequence differs by one nucleotide. The chain recombines TRBV15 with TRBJ2-7; no clear D gene. V was shortened by 0 bases and J by 0 bases, with 9 bases between the two germline ends. Germline CDR1 and CDR2: LNHNV and YYDKDF (reference sequence). The CDR3 spans 15 residues. CDR3 in DNA: TGTGCCACCAGCAGAGAGGCACAGAGCTCCTACGAGCAGTACTTC. It specifies CATSREAQSSYEQYF.

Only a few counts were recorded for this clonotype. V usage is TRBV28 and J usage is TRBJ1-1; 7 bases map to TRBD1. The CDR3 runs 16 residues. Germline V CDR1 and CDR2: MDHEN, SYDVKM. Losses at the gene ends were 6 bases for V and 4 bases for J; bases not matched to a gene: 14. CDR3 in DNA: TGTGCCAGCAGACTCCCCCAGGGGGGACTTCTCACTGAAGCTTTCTTT. This gives the protein CASRLPQGGLLTEAFF.

This clonotype was recorded a few times. The V and J genes are TRBV28 and TRBJ2-1; 7 bases agree with TRBD1. Per germline, CDR1 MDHEN and CDR2 SYDVKM. Germline trimming cut 5 bases from V and 8 bases from J; bases unmatched to any gene: 6. This CDR3 spans 13 amino acids. The CDR3 DNA is TGTGCCAGCAGTATCGGGACAGCCGATGAGCAGTTCTTC. This translates into CASSIGTADEQFF.

J is TRBJ2-6 and V is TRBV28, with 11 positions matching TRBD2. The CDR3 is 20 amino acids. CDR1 is MDHEN and CDR2 is SYDVKM in the germline V gene. Trimming cost V 8 bases and J 0 bases; bases outside gene matches: 15. This CDR3 reads CASGIPELAGDYSGANVLTF. CDR3 sequence (DNA): TGTGCCAGCGGAATCCCGGAACTAGCGGGGGACTACTCTGGGGCCAACGTCCTGACTTTC.

This clonotype was counted a few times. The rearrangement joins TRBV2 to TRBJ2-5; the D gene is possibly TRBD2 (6 bases). The CDR3 sequence is 20 residues long. V shed 5 bases and J shed 5 bases, with 33 bases lying between them. Germline V lookup: CDR1 SNHLY, CDR2 FYNNEI. Here the CDR3 DNA reads TGTGCCAGCAGTCCCCCTCCGGGACTCCCAAGGCGCAGGGTGTCGGAGACCCAGTACTTC. The encoded protein is CASSPPPGLPRRRVSETQYF.

The chain carries TRBV5-1 and TRBJ2-7; D could derive from TRBD1 or TRBD2 (6 bases each). The CDR3 is 11 residues long. With 6 bases removed from V and 7 bases from J, the gap between germline ends came to 11 bases. In germline, CDR1 is SGHRS, CDR2 YFSETQ. CDR3 sequence (DNA): TGCGCCAGCAAGGGGGAGGTTGAGCAGTACTTC. Its protein product is CASKGEVEQYF. The entire variable domain, with the rest obtained from reference TRBV5-1 and TRBJ2-7, is as follows: KAGVTQTPRYLIKTRGQQVTLSCSPISGHRSVSWYQQTPGQGLQFLFEYFSETQRNKGNFPGRFSGRQFSNSRSEMNVSTLELGDSALYLCASKGEVEQYFGPGTRLTVT.

This chain joins TRBV20-1 and TRBJ2-7; 7 bases map to TRBD1. Germline loops: CDR1 DFQATT, CDR2 SNEGSKA (reference sequence). The V and J ends lost 0 bases and 4 bases, in that order; junction bases with no gene match: 9. This CDR3 contains 15 residues. Here the CDR3 DNA reads TGCAGTGCTAGAGATCGGGGAACAGGGGAGTACGAGCAGTACTTC. It is translated as CSARDRGTGEYEQYF.

This clonotype was seen only once. This may come from a read error, since a much larger clone is one base off. The chain joins TRBV11-2 to TRBJ1-2; D remains ambiguous. Germline CDR1 and CDR2: SGHAT and FQNNGV. The CDR3 is 13 amino acids. For the CDR3, the DNA is TGTGCCAGCAGCTTAGGGGCAATGGCTGGCGACACCTTC. It codes for CASSLGAMAGDTF.

This clonotype was counted only a few times. The gene calls are TRBV11-3 and TRBJ2-4; tentative D call: TRBD2 (5 bases). The V gene's germline CDR1 is SGHNT and CDR2 YENEEA. The CDR3 spans 13 residues. The ends were cut back, 5 bases at V and 5 bases at J, with 10 bases in the middle. The CDR3 DNA sequence: TGTGCCAGCAGCCAACGAGCGGAAAACATTCAGTACTTC. This gives the protein CASSQRAENIQYF. Drawing the rest from reference TRBV11-3 and TRBJ2-4, the complete variable domain is EAGVVQSPRYKIIEKKQPVAFWCNPISGHNTLYWYLQNLGQGPELLIRYENEEAVDDSQLPKDRFSAERLKGVDSTLKIQPAELGDSAVYLCASSQRAENIQYFGAGTRLSVL.

Only a few counts were recorded for this clonotype. The genes are TRBV6-5 and TRBJ1-4; D is unresolved. Germline CDR1 and CDR2: MNHEY and SVGAGI. This CDR3 contains 15 residues. Trimming removed 0 bases from V and 5 bases from J, with 10 bases in between. CDR3 nucleotides: TGTGCCAGCAGTTACTCGGGGAGGGCCAATGAAAAACTGTTTTTT. Translated, it gives CASSYSGRANEKLFF.

This clonotype was counted ten times or more. The rearrangement links TRBV20-1 to TRBJ2-1; D might be TRBD1 (5 bases). V was shortened by 7 bases and J by 6 bases, with 13 bases between the two germline ends. The CDR3 extends over 12 amino acids. Germline-derived CDR1 and CDR2 are DFQATT and SNEGSKA (reference sequence). CDR3 DNA: TGCAGTGTCTGGACATTGGGCAATGAGCAGTTCTTC. Its translation is CSVWTLGNEQFF.

The chain recombines TRBV4-3 with TRBJ1-1; D gene ambiguous. The CDR3 is 15 amino acids. Per the germline V gene, CDR1 is LGHNA and CDR2 is YSLEER. Deletions cut 1 base from V and 2 bases from J, with 11 bases between. Here the CDR3 reads CASSQGLSVNTEAFF. CDR3 coding DNA: TGCGCCAGCAGCCAAGGACTAAGCGTCAACACTGAAGCTTTCTTT.

This clonotype occurred many times. The rearrangement links TRBV5-1 to TRBJ2-4, with 8 positions matching TRBD1. In germline, CDR1 is SGHRS, CDR2 YFSETQ. The V segment lost 0 bases and the J segment 3 bases; nucleotides outside the gene matches: 5. The CDR3 runs 16 residues. In nucleotides, the CDR3 is TGCGCCAGCAGCTTGGAAGGACAGGGAGTCAAAAACATTCAGTACTTC. Encoded protein: CASSLEGQGVKNIQYF.

With regard to this clonotype: One base away lies a much larger clone, so this may be a sequencing read error. The J gene is TRBJ2-1, the V gene TRBV14; 8 nucleotides agree with TRBD2. V lost 0 bases to trimming and J lost 8 bases; unmatched junction nucleotides: 15. The germline gives CDR1 SGHDN, CDR2 FVKESK. This CDR3 has 18 residues. The CDR3, as DNA: TGTGCCAGCAGCCAAGAGTCCGCCTTTGGCGGGGGGTGGGATGAGCAGTTCTTC. It encodes CASSQESAFGGGWDEQFF.

In this sample, this clonotype turned up many times. The chain recombines TRBV6-2 or TRBV6-3 with TRBJ2-1; 9 bases map to TRBD2. Trimming at V came to 2 bases and at J to 3 bases, leaving 5 bases not matched to a gene. There are 16 residues in the CDR3. Germline V gives CDR1 MNHEY, CDR2 SVGEGT. In nucleotides, the CDR3 is TGTGCCAGCAGTTACAACCTAGCGGGGAACTACAATGAGCAGTTCTTC. It is translated as CASSYNLAGNYNEQFF.

The chain has TRBV3-1 and TRBJ1-6; no reliable D call. In germline, CDR1 is LGHDT, CDR2 YNNKEL (reference sequence). This CDR3 contains 13 residues. The CDR3 region is CTGSPRDNSPLHF. The DNA for the CDR3 is TGTACCGGCAGCCCACGTGATAATTCACCCCTCCACTTT.